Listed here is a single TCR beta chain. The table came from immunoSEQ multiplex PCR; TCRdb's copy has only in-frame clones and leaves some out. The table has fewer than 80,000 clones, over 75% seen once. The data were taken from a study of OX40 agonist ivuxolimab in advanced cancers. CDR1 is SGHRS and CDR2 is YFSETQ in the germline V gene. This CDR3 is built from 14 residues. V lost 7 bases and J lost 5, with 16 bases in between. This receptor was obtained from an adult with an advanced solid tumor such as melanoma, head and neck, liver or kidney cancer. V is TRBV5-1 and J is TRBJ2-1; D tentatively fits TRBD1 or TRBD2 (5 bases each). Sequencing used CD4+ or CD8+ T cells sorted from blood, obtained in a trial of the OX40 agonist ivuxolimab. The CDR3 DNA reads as TGCGCCAGCGGCCAGGCGGTGGGACACAATGAGCAGTTCTTC. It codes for CASGQAVGHNEQFF.